This T cell receptor beta chain was recorded in a study of post-analysis software for immune sequencing data (dated by TCRdb to the mid-2010s). Concerning the study at large: The recorded disease courses included relapsing-remitting, secondary progressive and progressive-relapsing multiple sclerosis, and some patients had no subtype annotation. The patient repertoires were set against about eleven previously published healthy control repertoires from donors whose ages ranged from about 6 to 25 years. A subset of samples was prepared in parallel using single-end sample barcoding, then pooled and co-amplified after Illumina adapter ligation. Overall study results and their limits: When samples were clustered directly using the F measure, samples prepared in the same batch co-clustered strongly, which prompted a batch-effect correction. The control group was slightly older than the multiple sclerosis patient group. Compared with controls, multiple sclerosis patients had significantly lower normalized Chao1 diversity, a finding suggesting substantial peripheral T-cell clonal expansion.

This clonotype showed up just a few times. Its antigen has not been determined. No qualities accompany the bases; no much larger clone lies one base away. TCR beta repertoires were profiled from peripheral blood of 10 to 15 young patients with multiple sclerosis to demonstrate the VDJtools post-analysis software. Multiple sclerosis patients were children and adolescents aged roughly 6 to 16 years. The library was prepared using PCR. Instrument used: Illumina HiSeq 2500. Unique molecular identifiers were incorporated into TCR beta cDNA libraries to reduce PCR and sequencing biases. Roughly 0.5 million cDNA molecules were obtained per 1 to 10 million input T cells, so each molecule approximated one T cell. The patient libraries were prepared and sequenced with the same protocol used for the earlier healthy control dataset. Within a given batch, samples were prepared together, multiplexed and sequenced on the same HiSeq lane. In the original analysis: Raw barcoded reads were processed with MIGEC, and single-read molecular identifier groups were discarded before consensus assembly and CDR3 extraction. VDJtools was used for post-analysis of the clonotype tables, with diversity normalized by down-sampling every dataset to the smallest sample size. Repertoire overlap clustering matched CDR3 amino acid but not nucleotide sequences to correct batch-related cross-sample contamination. TCRdb trimmed public reads at Q25 via fastp, called clones via MiXCR and kept in-frame beta chains. Identical CDR3 proteins give one entry, which carries the most common genes and DNA. These V and J calls rely on TCRdb rather than the paper's analysis. The sample table contains about 190,000 distinct CDR3 sequences; only one count was recorded for 29% of them. The top ten clonotypes cover approximately 3% of the sample.

The sequencing sample was made of blood. The TCR sequence derives from a girl younger than 18 with multiple sclerosis.

DNA sequence: TGCGCCAGCAGCCGGGGCGCCACGGTCGGTCCGCGCCTCTATGGCTACACCTTC. This is translated as CASSRGATVGPRLYGYTF. The chain is encoded by TRBV5-1 joined to TRBJ1-2; the D region possibly corresponds to TRBD1 (5 bases align). CDR1 and CDR2 are read off the germline V gene as SGHRS and YFSETQ. The CDR3 runs 18 amino acids, cysteine and phenylalanine included. The only DNA kept is the CDR3, 54 bases in frame from the first base. V is shortened by 4 bases, J by 4 bases, and the region joining them spans 26 bases.